The 24 T cell receptor beta chains below all came from one sample that was sequenced in a study of shared T cell receptors in the human thymus (dated by TCRdb to the early 2020s). Libraries were prepared through the immunoSEQ multiplex PCR assay. This is the immuneACCESS table as TCRdb keeps it, with only in-frame sequences that have V and J called. A part of the clones is gone; compared with another copy, unresolved V genes explain less than half, and the rest is unexplained. The sample table holds about 400,000 clones, of which 85% to 95% were seen once. About 0.02% of the sample comes from the top ten. Sequenced sample: thymocytes. These TCRs come from a human donor.

The chain combines TRBV7-9 with TRBJ2-3, with 9 bases that match TRBD1. The length of the CDR3 is 13 residues. Unmatched junction bases numbered 5, after V lost 10 bases and J lost 3 bases. Germline CDR1 SEHNR, CDR2 FQNEAQ (reference sequence). The CDR3 loop reads CAIDRGFTDTQYF. The CDR3 DNA sequence: TGTGCCATTGACAGGGGGTTTACAGATACGCAGTATTTT.

This chain uses TRBV28 with TRBJ2-5, with TRBD1 identical over 8 bases. Germline assignment: CDR1 MDHEN and CDR2 SYDVKM. This CDR3 is built from 18 residues. V lost 2 bases to trimming and J lost 5 bases; unmatched junction nucleotides: 16. The CDR3 bases are TGTGCCAGCAGTTTAAGTCCCGGGGACAGGCGTCATATGGAGACCCAGTACTTC. Protein product: CASSLSPGDRRHMETQYF. Full variable domain (outside the CDR3, taken from reference TRBV28 and TRBJ2-5): DVKVTQSSRYLVKRTGEKVFLECVQDMDHENMFWYRQDPGLGLRLIYFSYDVKMKEKGDIPEGYSVSREKKERFSLILESASTNQTSMYLCASSLSPGDRRHMETQYFGPGTRLLVL.

This clone appeared once. Other nucleotide sequences in the sample specify the same CDR3. This chain joins TRBV20-1 and TRBJ1-3; D gene uncertain. CDR3 length equals 11 residues. V was cut by 3 bases and J by 4 bases, with 4 bases left in between. Germline CDR1 reads DFQATT; CDR2 reads SNEGSKA (reference sequence). The CDR3: CSARSGNTIYF. In DNA, the CDR3 is TGCAGTGCTAGGTCCGGAAACACCATATATTTT.

J is TRBJ2-6 and V is TRBV5-8, with TRBD1 identical over 8 bases. Germline V gene data show CDR1 as SGHTS and CDR2 as YDEGEE. Trimming took 4 bases from V and 6 from J; bases not matched to a gene: 9. The CDR3 has 16 amino acids. The CDR3 here is CASSPDRGWAANVLTF. Written as DNA, the CDR3 is TGTGCCAGCAGCCCCGACAGGGGATGGGCGGCCAACGTCCTGACTTTC.

V usage is TRBV11-3 and J usage is TRBJ1-2; no reliable D call. Trimming took off 1 base at V and 2 bases at J, with 8 bases between the two ends. This CDR3 has 14 residues. Germline loops: CDR1 SGHNT, CDR2 YENEEA. CDR3: CASSLGAQNYGYTF. CDR3 nucleotide sequence: TGTGCCAGCAGCTTAGGGGCCCAGAACTATGGCTACACCTTC.

The chain couples TRBV11-2 to TRBJ2-7; tentatively, D is TRBD2 (6 bases). This CDR3 is 15 amino acids long. Trimming removed 5 bases from V and 1 base from J, with 15 bases in between. The V gene's germline CDR1 is SGHAT and CDR2 FQNNGV. The CDR3 coding sequence is TGTGCCAGCAGCCTGATACTAGCTCCATCCTACGAGCAGTACTTC. The encoded protein is CASSLILAPSYEQYF.

This clone has just one count. The rearrangement joins TRBV7-9 to TRBJ2-1, with unresolved D. The CDR3 contains 17 residues. V was cut by 1 base and J by 0 bases, with 13 bases left in between. Germline V gives CDR1 SEHNR, CDR2 FQNEAQ (reference sequence). The CDR3 nucleotides are TGTGCCAGCAGCTTAGGTTTCGTCGTTAGCTCCTACAATGAGCAGTTCTTC. It specifies CASSLGFVVSSYNEQFF.

The chain links TRBV28 to TRBJ1-1; tentative D call: TRBD1 (5 bases). CDR3 size: 12 residues. V gave up 6 bases and J gave up 6 bases, with 11 bases separating them. Germline V CDR1 and CDR2: MDHEN, SYDVKM. In DNA form, the CDR3 reads TGTGCCAGCAGGTTCAGACAGTCTGAAGCTTTCTTT. Translating it yields CASRFRQSEAFF. Looking up the rest from reference TRBV28 and TRBJ1-1 gives the full variable domain: DVKVTQSSRYLVKRTGEKVFLECVQDMDHENMFWYRQDPGLGLRLIYFSYDVKMKEKGDIPEGYSVSREKKERFSLILESASTNQTSMYLCASRFRQSEAFFGQGTRLTVV.

The chain uses TRBV7-6 and TRBJ2-2, with 9 bases matching TRBD2. The length of the CDR3 is 18 residues. Germline trimming cut 5 bases from V and 5 bases from J; bases unmatched to any gene: 15. CDR1 and CDR2 from the germline V gene are SGHVS and FNYEAQ. This chain's CDR3 is CASSATGLHSGSTGELFF. The CDR3, as DNA: TGTGCCAGCAGCGCTACCGGCCTACATAGCGGGAGTACCGGGGAGCTGTTTTTT.

The CDR3 spells CAWLPGSREGRNEQFF. The CDR3 DNA follows: TGTGCCTGGTTGCCCGGTTCGCGGGAGGGCCGCAATGAGCAGTTCTTC. The gene calls are TRBV30 and TRBJ2-1; 9 nucleotides align to TRBD2. CDR3 length equals 16 residues. Trimming took 5 bases from V and 6 from J; bases not matched to a gene: 14. The germline gives CDR1 GTSNPN, CDR2 SVGIG (reference sequence).

The chain combines TRBV28 with TRBJ1-5; 7 bases fit TRBD1. The ends lost 3 bases at V and 15 bases at J; junction bases unmatched: 11. The germline gives CDR1 MDHEN, CDR2 SYDVKM. The CDR3 is made up of 13 amino acids. CDR3 loop: CASSFPSPDRAHF. CDR3 nucleotide sequence: TGTGCCAGCAGTTTCCCGAGCCCAGACAGGGCGCATTTT.

The J gene is TRBJ1-3, the V gene TRBV2; 9 bases agree with TRBD1. The germline V gene encodes CDR1 SNHLY and CDR2 FYNNEI. The CDR3 sequence is 15 residues long. V shed 6 bases, J shed 3 bases, and the junction held 6 bases outside the gene matches. CDR3 DNA: TGTGCCAGCAGCTTAGACAGGGGGGATGGAAACACCATATATTTT. Its translation is CASSLDRGDGNTIYF. The variable domain in full, with the rest retrieved from reference TRBV2 and TRBJ1-3, is EPEVTQTPSHQVTQMGQEVILRCVPISNHLYFYWYRQILGQKVEFLVSFYNNEISEKSEIFDDQFSVERPDGSNFTLKIRSTKLEDSAMYFCASSLDRGDGNTIYFGEGSWLTVV.

Only one count was recorded for this clone. The rearrangement uses TRBV13 and TRBJ1-5, with 8 bases aligning to TRBD1. The J segment lost 3 bases and the V segment lost 0 bases, leaving 7 bases of the junction unmatched. This CDR3 region has 17 residues. Germline CDR1 is PRHDT and CDR2 is FYEKMQ (reference sequence). The CDR3 region has the DNA TGTGCCAGCAGCTTAGGCAGACAGGGGACTATCAATCAGCCCCAGCATTTT. Protein: CASSLGRQGTINQPQHF.

The V and J genes are TRBV25-1 and TRBJ2-7; D perhaps matches TRBD1 (6 bases). This CDR3 has 14 amino acids. The ends were cut back, 5 bases at V and 3 bases at J, with 14 bases in the middle. Germline CDR1 MGHDK, CDR2 SYGVNS. The CDR3 DNA is TGTGCCAGCAGTAACTGGGACACCTACTACGAGCAGTACTTC. As protein: CASSNWDTYYEQYF.

V gene TRBV27 combines with J gene TRBJ2-6, with D unresolved. Trimming stripped 5 bases from V and 0 bases from J, with 5 bases between. This CDR3 is built from 14 residues. Germline V CDR1 and CDR2: MNHEY, SMNVEV (reference sequence). In nucleotides, the CDR3 is TGTGCCAGCAGTCCCGGCTCTGGGGCCAACGTCCTGACTTTC. Amino acid sequence: CASSPGSGANVLTF.

The rearrangement links TRBV27 to TRBJ1-5; 8 nucleotides line up with TRBD1. The CDR3 contains 16 residues. Germline values: CDR1 MNHEY, CDR2 SMNVEV (reference sequence). The V segment lost 4 bases and the J segment 5 bases; nucleotides outside the gene matches: 10. The CDR3 region has the DNA TGTGCCAGCAGTTCAGCAGGGGGCTCCAGATATCAGCCCCAGCATTTT. It is translated as CASSSAGGSRYQPQHF.

The chain has TRBV11-3 and TRBJ2-1; 7 bases align to TRBD2. The CDR3 extends over 18 amino acids. V shed 4 bases, J shed 0 bases, and the junction held 12 bases outside the gene matches. Germline V gene sequence: CDR1 SGHNT, CDR2 YENEEA. CDR3 amino acids: CASSWGGFGISSYNEQFF. CDR3 sequence (DNA): TGTGCCAGCAGCTGGGGGGGATTTGGGATTAGCTCCTACAATGAGCAGTTCTTC.

The chain carries TRBV5-1 and TRBJ1-5; the D gene is possibly TRBD1 (6 bases). With 4 bases removed from V and 2 bases from J, the gap between germline ends came to 13 bases. The CDR3 is 15 residues long. Germline V lookup: CDR1 SGHRS, CDR2 YFSETQ. The CDR3 is CASSPGVYGNQPQHF. CDR3 nucleotide sequence: TGCGCCAGCAGCCCAGGGGTGTACGGCAATCAGCCCCAGCATTTT.

V usage is TRBV30 and J usage is TRBJ1-4; D gene uncertain. The CDR3 is made up of 19 amino acids. The germline gives CDR1 GTSNPN, CDR2 SVGIG (reference sequence). V was clipped by 0 bases and J by 5 bases, with 25 bases between them. CDR3 region: CAWSVRTAYYYQRNEKLFF. In nucleotides, the CDR3 is TGTGCCTGGAGTGTACGGACCGCCTACTACTACCAGAGGAATGAAAAACTGTTTTTT.

V and J are TRBV27 and TRBJ1-3; D is perhaps TRBD1 (5 bases). Germline V gene lookup returns CDR1 MNHEY and CDR2 SMNVEV (reference sequence). V lost 6 bases and J lost 2, with 14 bases in between. The CDR3 is 15 amino acids. The CDR3 protein is CASRAGSFPGNTIYF. CDR3 coding DNA: TGTGCCAGCAGGGCAGGGAGCTTTCCTGGAAACACCATATATTTT.

V usage is TRBV7-6 and J usage is TRBJ1-1; a possible D gene is TRBD1 (5 bases). The CDR3 contains 17 residues. V was trimmed by 0 bases and J by 3 bases, leaving 17 bases between them. Germline-derived CDR1 and CDR2 are SGHVS and FNYEAQ. Here the CDR3 DNA reads TGTGCCAGCAGCTTAGCGATCCCCAGGGCAGTGGACACTGAAGCTTTCTTT. It yields the protein CASSLAIPRAVDTEAFF.

The J gene is TRBJ1-1, the V gene TRBV9; D is uncertain. V was trimmed by 5 bases and J by 0 bases, leaving 17 bases between them. CDR3 length: 16 amino acids. Germline CDR1 and CDR2: SGDLS and YYNGEE. Here the CDR3 reads CASRPPGQIMNTEAFF. CDR3 DNA: TGTGCCAGCAGGCCCCCCGGGCAGATCATGAACACTGAAGCTTTCTTT.

The V and J genes are TRBV6-5 and TRBJ1-2; the D gene is possibly TRBD1 (6 bases). The germline V and J ends were trimmed by 5 bases and 4 bases, with 14 bases remaining between them. The CDR3 extends over 14 amino acids. Germline assignment: CDR1 MNHEY and CDR2 SVGAGI. The CDR3 DNA reads TGTGCCAGCAGTATAAAGACAGGTTTCTATGGCTACACCTTC. The encoded protein is CASSIKTGFYGYTF.

The chain carries TRBV5-4 and TRBJ1-5; D gene unclear. The CDR3 totals 14 residues. The germline V gene has CDR1 SGHNT and CDR2 YYREEE (reference sequence). V shed 4 bases and J shed 3 bases, with 11 bases lying between them. The CDR3: CASSDEGNNQPQHF. CDR3 nucleotides: TGTGCCAGCAGCGATGAGGGTAACAATCAGCCCCAGCATTTT.